The clone carrying this T cell receptor beta chain was counted many times. The CDR3 runs to 14 residues. With 0 bases removed from V and 1 base from J, the gap between germline ends came to 7 bases. Germline V gene data show CDR1 as SGHRS and CDR2 as YFSETQ. The data derive from a study of T-cell reconstitution after alpha-beta-depleted transplantation in children. The authors prepared the TCRbeta library with unique molecular identifiers. A single record per CDR3 protein comes from TCRdb applying MiXCR to the PCR reads. The repertoire holds approximately 270,000 distinct CDR3 sequences, about 10% seen once, with roughly 9.1% in the top ten.

The source is a human donor who donated a stem cell graft to a child with SCID. Sample: PBMCs from the stem cell graft donor, taken from the stem cell graft. The chain is built from TRBV5-1 and TRBJ1-1, with no clear D. CDR3 coding DNA: TGCGCCAGCAGCTTGGAAGGTACGAACACTGAAGCTTTCTTT. It translates to CASSLEGTNTEAFF.